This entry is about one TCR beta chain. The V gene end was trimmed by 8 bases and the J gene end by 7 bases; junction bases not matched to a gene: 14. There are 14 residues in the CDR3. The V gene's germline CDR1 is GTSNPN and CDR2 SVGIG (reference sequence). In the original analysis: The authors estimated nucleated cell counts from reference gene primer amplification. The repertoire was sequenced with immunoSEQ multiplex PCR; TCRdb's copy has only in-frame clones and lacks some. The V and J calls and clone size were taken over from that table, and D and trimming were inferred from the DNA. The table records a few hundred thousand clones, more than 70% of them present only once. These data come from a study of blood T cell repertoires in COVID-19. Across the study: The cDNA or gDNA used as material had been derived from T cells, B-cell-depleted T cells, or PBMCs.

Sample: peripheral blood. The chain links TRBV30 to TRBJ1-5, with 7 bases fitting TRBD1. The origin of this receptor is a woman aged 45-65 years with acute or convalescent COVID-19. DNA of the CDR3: TGTGCCGCCGTATGGCAGGGGGTCGAACAGCCCCAGCATTTT. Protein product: CAAVWQGVEQPQHF.